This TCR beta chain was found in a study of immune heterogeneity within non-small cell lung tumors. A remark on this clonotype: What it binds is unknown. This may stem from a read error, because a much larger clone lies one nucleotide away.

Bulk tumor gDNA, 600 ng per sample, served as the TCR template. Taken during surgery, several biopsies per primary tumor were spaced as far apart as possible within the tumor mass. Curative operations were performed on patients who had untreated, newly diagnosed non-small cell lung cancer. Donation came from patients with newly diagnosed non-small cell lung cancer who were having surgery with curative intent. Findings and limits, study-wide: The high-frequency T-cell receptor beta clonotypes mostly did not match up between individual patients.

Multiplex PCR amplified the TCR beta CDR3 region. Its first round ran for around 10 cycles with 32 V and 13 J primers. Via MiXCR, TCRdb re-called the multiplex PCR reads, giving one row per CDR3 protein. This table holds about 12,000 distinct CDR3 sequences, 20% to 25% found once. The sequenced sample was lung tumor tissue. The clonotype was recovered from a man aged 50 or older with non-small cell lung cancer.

The CDR3 sequence is CASSSGSGQGIYGYTF. The CDR3 coding sequence is TGTGCCAGCAGTTCGGGCTCAGGACAGGGGATCTATGGCTACACCTTC. The genes are TRBV28 and TRBJ1-2; TRBD1 aligns across 9 bases. V was clipped by 4 bases and J by 4 bases; unmatched bases: 10. This CDR3 is 16 amino acids long. Germline-derived CDR1 and CDR2 are MDHEN and SYDVKM.